Below, one T cell receptor beta chain is given with its context. Its antigen is undetermined. The data were obtained in a study of T cell repertoires in ileal Crohn's disease. Overall study context: Patients had a median approximately 7.8-year disease duration, and less than 40% were active smokers. Overall study findings and caveats: All patients with clonality above 26.8% had endoscopic recurrence. Compared with non-smokers, active smokers at surgery showed more clonal expansions. Compared with CD4 T cells, sorted CD8 cells carried more expanded clones.

CDR1 and CDR2 (germline): MNHEY, SVGAGI. Trimming took 7 bases from V and 4 from J, leaving 10 bases between them. This CDR3 is 13 amino acids long. Here immunoSEQ multiplex PCR was the method, and the copy in TCRdb shows in-frame clones only, minus some. The sample shows more than 25,000 clones, 80% of them seen only once. The specimen sequenced was ileal tissue. This chain joins TRBV6-5 and TRBJ2-2; D perhaps matches TRBD1 (5 bases). The TCR comes from an adult with Crohn's disease. The CDR3 sequence is CASNDRPTGELFF. As DNA, the CDR3 is TGTGCCAGCAATGACAGACCCACCGGGGAGCTGTTTTTT.